One and the same sample provided the 17 T cell receptor beta chains below, sequenced in a study of blood T cell repertoires in COVID-19. Sequencing was performed with immunoSEQ multiplex PCR; in TCRdb, only in-frame clones are kept and a portion is missing. Among around 150,000 clones listed, just under 85% were seen once. The sequenced material came from PBMCs or T cells enriched from blood (not recorded which). The receptors shown here come from a woman aged 40 to 55 who had recovered from COVID-19.

The table lists this clone with a count of one. V and J are TRBV4-1 and TRBJ1-5, with TRBD1 identical over 8 bases. Germline V gene sequence: CDR1 MGHRA, CDR2 YSYEKL. The trim removed 2 bases at V and 7 bases at J, leaving 13 bases unmatched. CDR3 size: 17 residues. The CDR3 is CASSQSLPRGLRQPQHF. In DNA form, the CDR3 reads TGCGCCAGCAGCCAATCCCTACCCAGGGGGCTGAGACAGCCCCAGCATTTT.

This clone was found a few times. The genes are TRBV7-9 and TRBJ1-2; D ambiguous. The CDR3 spans 15 residues. Germline V lookup: CDR1 SEHNR, CDR2 FQNEAQ (reference sequence). Trimming took 0 bases from V and 1 from J, leaving 9 bases between them. CDR3 residues: CASSLAQAFNYGYTF. The CDR3 coding sequence is TGTGCCAGCAGCTTAGCCCAGGCATTTAACTATGGCTACACCTTC.

The rearrangement links TRBV2 to TRBJ2-1, with TRBD2 matching 8 bases. Unmatched junction bases numbered 7, after V lost 2 bases and J lost 7 bases. CDR1 and CDR2 from the germline V gene are SNHLY and FYNNEI. This CDR3 comprises 15 residues. The CDR3, as DNA: TGTGCCAGCAGTGAAAGAGGCGGGAGGTGGAATGAGCAGTTCTTC. Its translation: CASSERGGRWNEQFF.

The chain has TRBV18 and TRBJ2-1, with D tentatively TRBD1 (6 bases). The length of the CDR3 is 13 residues. Germline V CDR1 and CDR2: KGHSH, LQKENI. V was clipped by 3 bases and J by 5 bases, with 8 bases between them. CDR3 loop: CASSPGANNEQFF. CDR3 DNA sequence: TGTGCCAGCTCACCGGGGGCAAACAATGAGCAGTTCTTC.

Here the CDR3 reads CASSTLAGYEQYF. DNA of the CDR3: TGTGCCAGCAGCACACTAGCGGGCTACGAGCAGTACTTC. The J gene is TRBJ2-7, the V gene TRBV6-5, with TRBD2 identical over 9 bases. V was pared by 6 bases and J by 3 bases, with 3 bases of the junction left unmatched. CDR1 is MNHEY and CDR2 is SVGAGI in the germline V gene. This CDR3 is built from 13 residues.

As DNA, the CDR3 is TGTGCCAGCAGCCGGGACAGGGGTCTCCAAGAGACCCAGTACTTC. Translated: CASSRDRGLQETQYF. The rearrangement links TRBV2 to TRBJ2-5, with 10 positions matching TRBD1. Germline values: CDR1 SNHLY, CDR2 FYNNEI. Trimming at V came to 6 bases and at J to 1 base, leaving 5 bases not matched to a gene. The CDR3 runs 15 residues.

The chain recombines TRBV5-1 with TRBJ2-7; 9 bases are shared with TRBD2. Germline CDR1 and CDR2: SGHRS and YFSETQ. The CDR3 is 18 amino acids. V was clipped by 0 bases and J by 1 base; unmatched bases: 11. The chain's CDR3 is CASSLAIAGELHSYEQYF. DNA of the CDR3: TGCGCCAGCAGCTTGGCAATAGCGGGGGAGCTACATTCCTACGAGCAGTACTTC.

This chain links TRBV7-9 with TRBJ1-5, with a weak D call TRBD1 (6 bases). Trimming stripped 5 bases from V and 5 bases from J, with 10 bases between. CDR1 SEHNR and CDR2 FQNEAQ come from the germline V gene (reference sequence). This CDR3 has 13 amino acids. The CDR3 DNA sequence: TGTGCCAGCAGCGCCAACAGGGATCAGCCCCAGCATTTT. Its translation: CASSANRDQPQHF.

The chain couples TRBV3-1 (or the pseudogene TRBV3-2) to TRBJ1-4, with 9 bases identical to TRBD1. CDR1 and CDR2 from the germline V gene are LGHDT and YNNKEL (reference sequence). CDR3 length equals 16 residues. Germline trimming cut 0 bases from V and 3 bases from J; bases unmatched to any gene: 2. This CDR3 reads CASSQEWTGANEKLFF. The CDR3 nucleotides are TGTGCCAGCAGCCAAGAGTGGACAGGGGCTAATGAAAAACTGTTTTTT.

V usage is TRBV14 and J usage is TRBJ1-2; the match to TRBD1 covers 7 bases. The germline CDR1 and CDR2 sequences are SGHDN and FVKESK. This CDR3 spans 14 amino acids. V lost 0 bases to trimming and J lost 4 bases; unmatched junction nucleotides: 2. This CDR3 reads CASSQDDRVYGYTF. The CDR3 coding sequence is TGTGCCAGCAGCCAAGATGACAGGGTCTATGGCTACACCTTC.

In its sample, this clone was seen a few times. V gene TRBV9 combines with J gene TRBJ2-3; D not resolved. The V end lost 1 base, the J end lost 1 base, and 4 bases lay between the germline ends. Germline CDR1 SGDLS, CDR2 YYNGEE. The CDR3 sequence is 13 residues long. CDR3 protein: CASSVSGTDTQYF. CDR3 nucleotide sequence: TGTGCCAGCAGCGTATCCGGCACAGATACGCAGTATTTT.

The chain uses TRBV10-2 and TRBJ2-7; the D gene is possibly TRBD2 (6 bases). V shed 8 bases and J shed 5 bases, with 25 bases lying between them. The CDR3 length is 16 residues. Germline V gene sequence: CDR1 WSHSY, CDR2 SAAADI. The CDR3 is CASSNPGLSLGNEQYF. CDR3 coding DNA: TGCGCCAGCTCTAATCCGGGACTCTCCTTGGGGAACGAGCAGTACTTC.

The V call is TRBV2, the J call TRBJ2-1; 9 bases are a match to TRBD1. V dropped 6 bases and J dropped 5; count of bases not matched to a gene: 8. This CDR3 comprises 15 residues. CDR1 SNHLY and CDR2 FYNNEI come from the germline V gene. The chain's CDR3 is CASREMGQGHNEQFF. CDR3 in DNA: TGTGCCAGCAGGGAGATGGGACAGGGCCACAATGAGCAGTTCTTC.

The chain links TRBV14 to TRBJ1-4, with D unclear. Germline V gives CDR1 SGHDN, CDR2 FVKESK. The CDR3 contains 15 residues. Between the trimmed V and J ends, which lost 2 bases and 10 bases, there was a span of 17 bases. The CDR3 loop reads CASSQWAPAHGKLFF. In nucleotides, the CDR3 is TGTGCCAGCAGCCAATGGGCGCCGGCCCACGGAAAACTGTTTTTT.

This chain links TRBV20-1 with TRBJ2-7, with D uncertain. Per the germline V gene, CDR1 is DFQATT and CDR2 is SNEGSKA (reference sequence). V lost 3 bases and J lost 4, with 13 bases in between. The CDR3 runs 13 residues. The DNA of the CDR3 is TGCAGTGCTAGTGCCCCGTCCTCTTACGAGCAGTACTTC. Its protein is CSASAPSSYEQYF.

This clone came up once. The chain employs TRBV5-1 and TRBJ1-2; 7 nucleotides agree with TRBD1. The germline CDR1 and CDR2 sequences are SGHRS and YFSETQ. The CDR3 runs to 13 residues. Trimming at V came to 2 bases and at J to 3 bases, leaving 1 base not matched to a gene. CDR3 sequence (DNA): TGCGCCAGCAGCTTAGACAGGGACTATGGCTACACCTTC. This gives the protein CASSLDRDYGYTF. The variable domain in full, with the rest retrieved from reference TRBV5-1 and TRBJ1-2, is KAGVTQTPRYLIKTRGQQVTLSCSPISGHRSVSWYQQTPGQGLQFLFEYFSETQRNKGNFPGRFSGRQFSNSRSEMNVSTLELGDSALYLCASSLDRDYGYTFGSGTRLTVV.

This sequence joins TRBV6-6 and TRBJ1-6; no reliable D call. The germline gives CDR1 MNHNY, CDR2 SVGAGI (reference sequence). The CDR3 sequence is 13 residues long. The ends were cut back, 5 bases at V and 10 bases at J, with 12 bases in the middle. The CDR3 here is CASSTFSESPLHF. CDR3 nucleotides: TGTGCCAGCAGTACCTTTAGTGAGTCACCCCTCCACTTT.